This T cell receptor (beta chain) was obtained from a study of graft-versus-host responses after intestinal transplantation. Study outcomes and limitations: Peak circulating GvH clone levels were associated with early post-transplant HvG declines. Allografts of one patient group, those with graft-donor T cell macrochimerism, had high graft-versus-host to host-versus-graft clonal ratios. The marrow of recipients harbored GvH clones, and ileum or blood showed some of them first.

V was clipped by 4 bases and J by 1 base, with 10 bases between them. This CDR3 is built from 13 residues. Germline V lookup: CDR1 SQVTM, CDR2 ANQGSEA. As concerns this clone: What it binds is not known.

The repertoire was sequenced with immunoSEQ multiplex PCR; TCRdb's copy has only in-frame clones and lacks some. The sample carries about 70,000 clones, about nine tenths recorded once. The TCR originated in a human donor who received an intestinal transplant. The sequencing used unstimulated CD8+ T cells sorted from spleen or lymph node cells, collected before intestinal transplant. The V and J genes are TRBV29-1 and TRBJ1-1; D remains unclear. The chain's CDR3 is CSVAPSGNTEAFF. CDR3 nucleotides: TGCAGCGTTGCGCCTTCAGGGAACACTGAAGCTTTCTTT.